This T cell receptor beta chain is from a study of blood T cell repertoires in COVID-19. Background on the study: PBMCs, B-cell-depleted T cells, or T cells provided the cDNA or gDNA that made up the material.

This clone has at least ten counts. The CDR3 is made up of 11 amino acids. The V and J ends lost 6 bases and 10 bases, in that order; junction bases with no gene match: 3. From germline, CDR1 is MNHEY and CDR2 SVGAGI. Authors' data handling: Reference gene primers were amplified, and this amplification served to estimate nucleated cell counts. Repertoires were generated with immunoSEQ multiplex PCR, while TCRdb's copy carries only in-frame clones and drops some. The V and J calls and the clone size are those of that table, but D and trimming were determined from the DNA. This table holds about 59,000 clones, less than 80% found once.

Sequencing input: peripheral blood. The sequence derives from a man in his 60s with acute or convalescent COVID-19. The chain links TRBV6-5 to TRBJ1-1; 9 positions match TRBD1. In DNA form, the CDR3 reads TGTGCCAGCAGCCAGGGACAGGGAGCTTTCTTT. Encoded protein: CASSQGQGAFF.